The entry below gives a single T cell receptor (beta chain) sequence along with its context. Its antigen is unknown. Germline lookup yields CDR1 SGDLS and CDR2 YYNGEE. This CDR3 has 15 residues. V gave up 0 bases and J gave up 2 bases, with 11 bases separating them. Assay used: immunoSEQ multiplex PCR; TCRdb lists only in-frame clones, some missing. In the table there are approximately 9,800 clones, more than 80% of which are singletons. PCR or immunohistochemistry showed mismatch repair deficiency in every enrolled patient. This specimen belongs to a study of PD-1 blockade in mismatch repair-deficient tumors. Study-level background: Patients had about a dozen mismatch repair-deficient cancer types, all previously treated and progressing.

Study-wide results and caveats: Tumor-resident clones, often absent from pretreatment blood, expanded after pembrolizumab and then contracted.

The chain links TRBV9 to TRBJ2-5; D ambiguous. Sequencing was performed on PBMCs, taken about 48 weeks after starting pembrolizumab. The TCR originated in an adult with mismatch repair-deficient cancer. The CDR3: CASSVGAVSQETQYF. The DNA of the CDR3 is TGTGCCAGCAGCGTAGGGGCCGTCAGTCAAGAGACCCAGTACTTC.